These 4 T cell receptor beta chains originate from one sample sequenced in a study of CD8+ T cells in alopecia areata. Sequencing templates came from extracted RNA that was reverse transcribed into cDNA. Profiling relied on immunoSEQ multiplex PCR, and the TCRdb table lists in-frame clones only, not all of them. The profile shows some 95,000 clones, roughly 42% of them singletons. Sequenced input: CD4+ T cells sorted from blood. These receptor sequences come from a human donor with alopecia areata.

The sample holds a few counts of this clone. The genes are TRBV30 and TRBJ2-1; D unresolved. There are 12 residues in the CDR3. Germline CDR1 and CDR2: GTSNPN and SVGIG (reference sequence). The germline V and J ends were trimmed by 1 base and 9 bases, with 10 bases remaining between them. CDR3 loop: CAWSGTAFEQFF. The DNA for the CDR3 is TGTGCCTGGAGTGGGACGGCGTTTGAGCAGTTCTTC.

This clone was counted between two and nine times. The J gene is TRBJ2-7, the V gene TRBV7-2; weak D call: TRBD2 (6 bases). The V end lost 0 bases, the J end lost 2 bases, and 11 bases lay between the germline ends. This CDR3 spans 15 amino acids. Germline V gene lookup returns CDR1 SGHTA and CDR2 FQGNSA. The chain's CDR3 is CASSLAGGKAYEQYF. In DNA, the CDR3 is TGTGCCAGCAGCTTAGCGGGGGGAAAGGCCTACGAGCAGTACTTC.

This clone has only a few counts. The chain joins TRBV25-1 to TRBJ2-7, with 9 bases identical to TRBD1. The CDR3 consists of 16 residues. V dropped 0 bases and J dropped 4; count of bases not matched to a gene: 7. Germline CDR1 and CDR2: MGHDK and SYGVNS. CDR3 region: CASSEYLTGGRYEQYF. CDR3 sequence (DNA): TGTGCCAGCAGTGAATACCTGACAGGGGGGAGATACGAGCAGTACTTC.

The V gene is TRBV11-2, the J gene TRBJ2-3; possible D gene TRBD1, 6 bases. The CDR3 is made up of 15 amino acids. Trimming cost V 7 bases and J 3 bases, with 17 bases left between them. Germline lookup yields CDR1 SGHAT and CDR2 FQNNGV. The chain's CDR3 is CASNPKGTRTDTQYF. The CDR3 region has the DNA TGTGCCAGCAACCCTAAGGGGACACGGACAGATACGCAGTATTTT.